This record concerns one TCR beta chain sequence. As yet, its antigen is unknown. TRB cDNA libraries were made by UMI-labeled 5' RACE. After re-calling the 5' RACE reads, TCRdb lists one entry per CDR3 protein, DNA absent. This repertoire includes 150,000 or so distinct CDR3 sequences. These data are taken from a study of CXCR3-negative and CXCR3-positive naive CD8 T cells. Overall study context: TRB reads totalled about 150 million, about 1.5 +/- 0.3 million per library. Broader study findings: Compared with CXCR3-negative naive cells, CXCR3-positive naive cells showed more hydrophobic TRB CDR3s. Diversity proved comparably high across both naive subsets and much lower in memory CD8+ cells.

Germline-derived CDR1 and CDR2 are SQVTM and ANQGSEA. This CDR3 contains 14 residues. CD45RO-CCR7+CD27+CD95- characterized naive CD8+ T cells. This rearrangement joins TRBV29-1 to TRBJ1-4; TCRdb proposes TRBD1, but this gene call is untestable without DNA. The sequence came from a human donor in good health. Some clones in this sample may be carry-over from other donors' samples. Sequencing was done on a sample of naive CXCR3+ CD8+ T cells from blood. Noted subset: CD45RO-CCR7+CD27+CD95- naive CD8+ T cells expressing CXCR3 (TNR3+). CDR3 residues: CSVAVTGPNEKLFF.